The 28 T cell receptor beta chains given below trace back to one sample, sequenced in a study of T cells expressing NK-cell markers. TCRdb re-called the 5' RACE reads and catalogs CDR3 proteins one per entry, DNA excluded. The sample spans some 440,000 distinct CDR3 sequences; the ten largest clones claim under 1.5%. Sequenced: blood T cells: a sorted CD56 or NKG2C T cell subset, CD4+ or CD8+ T cells, or bulk PBMC T cells (not recorded which). All receptors come from a woman between 50 and 59 years old in good health.

V is TRBV18 and J is TRBJ1-2. The V gene's germline CDR1 is KGHSH and CDR2 LQKENI. The length of the CDR3 is 14 residues. This CDR3 reads CASSPPDVLDGYTF.

This chain connects TRBV12-3 or TRBV12-4 to TRBJ1-1. CDR3 length equals 12 residues. CDR3 region: CASSFVNTEAFF.

The chain has TRBV9 and TRBJ2-3; TCRdb selects TRBD2, and the lack of DNA leaves this call unchecked. This CDR3 comprises 15 residues. Looked up from germline, CDR1 is SGDLS and CDR2 is YYNGEE. Here the CDR3 reads CASSVRSGDFDTQYF. Drawing the rest from reference TRBV9 and TRBJ2-3, the complete variable domain is DSGVTQTPKHLITATGQRVTLRCSPRSGDLSVYWYQQSLDQGLQFLIQYYNGEERAKGNILERFSAQQFPDLHSELNLSSLELGDSALYFCASSVRSGDFDTQYFGPGTRLTVL.

The J gene is TRBJ2-1, the V gene TRBV25-1. This CDR3 is 15 amino acids long. Germline V gene data show CDR1 as MGHDK and CDR2 as SYGVNS. The CDR3 sequence: CASSETKTIYNEQFF.

This rearrangement joins TRBV6-1 to TRBJ2-5; TCRdb's D call, TRBD2, is unchecked because there is no DNA. In germline, CDR1 is MNHNS, CDR2 SASEGT. The CDR3 is 17 amino acids. The CDR3 region is CASSGTSGSLVGETQYF.

V gene TRBV21-1 combines with J gene TRBJ2-1. TRBV21-1 is noted as a pseudogene. The CDR3 is 15 amino acids. CDR3: CASSKGRSSYNEQFF.

The CDR3 reads CASSQVSQNTGELFF. The chain links TRBV16 to TRBJ2-2. The CDR3 extends over 15 amino acids. Germline lookup yields CDR1 KGHSY and CDR2 FQNENV.

This chain links TRBV29-1 with TRBJ1-1; TCRdb reports TRBD1, a call that lacks DNA to check it against. Per the germline V gene, CDR1 is SQVTM and CDR2 is ANQGSEA. The CDR3 consists of 11 residues. CDR3 sequence: CSFRDSVKAFF. Full variable domain (rest looked up from reference TRBV29-1 and TRBJ1-1): SAVISQKPSRDICQRGTSLTIQCQVDSQVTMMFWYRQQPGQSLTLIATANQGSEATYESGFVIDKFPISRPNLTFSTLTVSNMSPEDSSIYLCSFRDSVKAFFGQGTRLTVV.

The genes are TRBV27 and TRBJ2-2; TCRdb picks TRBD2, but there is no DNA to check that call. This CDR3 region has 12 residues. Germline lookup yields CDR1 MNHEY and CDR2 SMNVEV (reference sequence). The CDR3 sequence is CATGLAAGELFF.

The rearrangement uses TRBV5-1 and TRBJ2-5. Looked up from germline, CDR1 is SGHRS and CDR2 is YFSETQ. This CDR3 is 13 amino acids long. The CDR3 sequence: CASSIGEGETQYF.

The genes are TRBV25-1 and TRBJ2-1. The CDR3 extends over 13 amino acids. CDR1 is MGHDK, CDR2 SYGVNS, per germline. CDR3: CASSERPSNEQFF.

The gene calls are TRBV5-1 and TRBJ2-2; TCRdb proposes TRBD1, but this gene call is untestable without DNA. The CDR3 runs 15 residues. The germline CDR1 and CDR2 sequences are SGHRS and YFSETQ. The CDR3 is CASSLIQGTTGELFF.

The rearrangement uses TRBV10-3 and TRBJ2-1; TCRdb proposes TRBD1, but this gene call is untestable without DNA. The CDR3 length is 15 residues. Germline CDR1 ENHRY, CDR2 SYGVKD. The CDR3 sequence: CAISSDRGPLDEQFF.

The CDR3 here is CSATAGTGRTAETQYF. The chain uses TRBV20-1 and TRBJ2-5; TCRdb indicates TRBD1, and absent DNA this call remains unverified. Germline V CDR1 and CDR2: DFQATT, SNEGSKA (reference sequence). The CDR3 consists of 16 residues.

The CDR3 reads CASSVPGQGNSPLHF. The chain couples TRBV5-6 to TRBJ1-6; the D gene TCRdb calls, TRBD1, cannot be checked with no DNA. Per the germline V gene, CDR1 is SGHDT and CDR2 is YYEEEE. The CDR3 spans 15 residues.

The rearrangement links TRBV11-2 to TRBJ2-3; no DNA is available, so the TRBD1 call from TCRdb remains unchecked. This CDR3 contains 14 residues. The germline V gene encodes CDR1 SGHAT and CDR2 FQNNGV. The CDR3 loop is CASSRRGGVDTQYF.

The chain employs TRBV7-2 and TRBJ2-7; TCRdb reports TRBD2, a call that lacks DNA to check it against. CDR1 is SGHTA, CDR2 FQGNSA, per germline. The CDR3 spans 16 residues. The CDR3 sequence: CASSYTPGLAGREQYF.

The V call is TRBV6-5, the J call TRBJ2-2; the D call of TRBD2 rests on TCRdb alone, since no DNA is present to check it. Germline V gene sequence: CDR1 MNHEY, CDR2 SVGAGI. The CDR3 spans 16 residues. The CDR3 region is CATNKNPGLMAGELFF.

Here the CDR3 reads CASRYRLGAGANVLTF. This chain links TRBV12-3 or TRBV12-4 with TRBJ2-6; TCRdb designates TRBD1, a call that cannot be tested without DNA. CDR3 size: 16 residues.

This sequence joins TRBV4-1 and TRBJ2-3. The CDR3 runs 15 residues. The germline gives CDR1 MGHRA, CDR2 YSYEKL. The CDR3 protein is CASSQAMNLEDTQYF.

This chain joins TRBV4-1 and TRBJ1-2; TCRdb lists TRBD1, though no DNA is available to test this call. The V gene's germline CDR1 is MGHRA and CDR2 YSYEKL. The CDR3 consists of 13 residues. CDR3: CASSQAGGEGYTF.

The rearrangement joins TRBV12-3 or TRBV12-4 to TRBJ1-6; TCRdb calls TRBD1, which cannot be checked without DNA. The CDR3 runs 14 residues. The CDR3 sequence: CASSLGAGGSPLHF.

The V gene is TRBV7-8, the J gene TRBJ2-5; the TCRdb call, TRBD2, lacks DNA for checking. Germline-derived CDR1 and CDR2 are SGHVS and FQNEAQ. CDR3 length: 17 amino acids. The CDR3 loop is CASSLAASGRALETQYF.

CDR3 loop: CASSQDEGVKNIQYF. V and J are TRBV4-1 and TRBJ2-4; TCRdb calls TRBD1, which cannot be checked without DNA. The CDR3 sequence is 15 residues long. The germline CDR1 and CDR2 sequences are MGHRA and YSYEKL.

This chain connects TRBV18 to TRBJ2-1; as DNA is missing, the TRBD1 call by TCRdb cannot be tested. CDR1 KGHSH and CDR2 LQKENI come from the germline V gene. The CDR3 spans 13 residues. CDR3 in amino acids: CASSPRGDSFQFF.

The genes are TRBV6-5 and TRBJ2-3; as DNA is missing, the TRBD2 call by TCRdb cannot be tested. This CDR3 is 16 amino acids long. CDR1 is MNHEY, CDR2 SVGAGI, per germline. The chain's CDR3 is CASSYSTGVGTDTQYF.

V gene TRBV4-2 combines with J gene TRBJ2-3; TCRdb indicates TRBD1, and absent DNA this call remains unverified. Germline values: CDR1 LGHNA, CDR2 YNFKEQ. CDR3 length: 14 residues. The CDR3 sequence is CASSQEKGTDTQYF.

The chain combines TRBV7-9 with TRBJ2-1; the TRBD1 assignment by TCRdb is unverifiable without DNA. Looked up from germline, CDR1 is SEHNR and CDR2 is FQNEAQ (reference sequence). The length of the CDR3 is 14 residues. This CDR3 reads CASSGGAENNEQFF.